Detailed here is one T cell receptor beta chain. Its antigen has not been determined. No much larger clone is present one base from it, and per-base qualities are unavailable. The CDR3 starts with the cysteine, ends with the phenylalanine, and has 15 residues. The only DNA kept is the CDR3, 45 bases in frame from the first base. The junction carries 16 bases between V and J, which are trimmed by 1 base and 6 bases respectively. Via the germline V gene, CDR1 is SGHRS and CDR2 YFSETQ. A second Seattle source provided samples from volunteer blood donors who had recovered from COVID-19. Each collaborating institution followed its own protocols to collect whole blood in K2EDTA tubes. For TCRbeta analysis, collaborators shipped samples in one of three forms: frozen whole blood, isolated PBMCs, or DNA extracted from either of those sample types. TCRbeta CDR3 regions were amplified from genomic DNA using the immunoSEQ Assay, a bias-controlled multiplex PCR. The authors processed their data as follows. Within the assay, amplification of reference gene primers was used to estimate how many nucleated cells each sample contained. To quantify the absolute abundance of each unique TCRbeta CDR3 rearrangement, sequence reads were collapsed and filtered. For each sample, productive Simpson clonality was calculated as the square root of Simpson's diversity index across productive rearrangements. TCRdb took over this immuneACCESS table, retaining in-frame rearrangements with V and J assigned. Such tables are incomplete; in checked studies, under half of the missing clones stem from an unresolved V gene, and the remainder is unexplained. V and J calls and clone size are those listed in that table; D and trimming were worked out from the DNA. The sample yields some 270,000 clones; around 86% were counted once. The leading ten clones occupy 1.5% to 2% of the sample.

This record comes from a study of blood T cell repertoires in COVID-19 (TCRdb year 2020). In the study overall: Collaborator samples came from the United States, Italy and Spain and covered acute and convalescent phases of COVID-19. The prospective study material was composed of cDNA or gDNA derived from T cells, B-cell-depleted T cells, or PBMCs. Deeply sampled blood TCRbeta repertoires from subjects exposed to, actively infected with, or recovered from COVID-19 were included in the dataset. The repertoires were made available in a free public database intended to serve as a resource for research on the immune response to SARS-CoV-2. Samples came from the ongoing ImmuneRACE study (first 160 participants) plus 1,254 subjects from 6 global collaborators. Sample metadata almost always included a de-identified subject ID, COVID-19 status, age in years and sex. Where available, HLA class I and class II types were obtained from metadata supplied by the sample provider rather than from assay-based typing. What the authors observed across the whole study: How much clinical and demographic metadata was included differed by source and by participant, and the metadata was provided uncurated.

Sequencing was performed on peripheral blood. The V and J genes are TRBV5-1 and TRBJ1-1; the D gene identity is not certain. The sequence derives from a woman aged 60 to 75 who had recovered from COVID-19. In nucleotide form, the sequence is TGCGCCAGCAGCTTGTATGGGGAGATTAGCGCTGAAGCTTTCTTT. Translated, it gives CASSLYGEISAEAFF.